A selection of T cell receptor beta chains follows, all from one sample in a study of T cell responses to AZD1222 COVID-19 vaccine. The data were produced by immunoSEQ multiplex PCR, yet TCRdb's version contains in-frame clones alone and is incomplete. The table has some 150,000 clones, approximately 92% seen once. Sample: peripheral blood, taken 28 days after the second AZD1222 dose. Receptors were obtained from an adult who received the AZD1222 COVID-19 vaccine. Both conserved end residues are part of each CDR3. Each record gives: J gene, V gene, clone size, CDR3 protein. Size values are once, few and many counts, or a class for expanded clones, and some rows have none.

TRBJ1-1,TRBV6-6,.,CASSYPLTEAFF
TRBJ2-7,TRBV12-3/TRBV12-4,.,CASTRPGDYEQYF
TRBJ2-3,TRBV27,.,CASSDAPSGPPTDTQYF
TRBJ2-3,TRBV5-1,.,CASQTSGPVISTDTQYF
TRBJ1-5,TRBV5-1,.,CASSLTGGSNQPQHF
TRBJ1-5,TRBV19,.,CASSIVRGYDQPQHF
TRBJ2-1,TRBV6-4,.,CASSDGTSDNEQFF
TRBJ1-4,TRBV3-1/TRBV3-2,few,CASSASTGTVNEKLFF
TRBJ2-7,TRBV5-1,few,CASSLVGAGGPGYEQYF
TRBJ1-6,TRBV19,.,CASSDPQSSYNSPLHF
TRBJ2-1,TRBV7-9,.,CASSLAAGGNEQFF